This TCR beta chain was captured in a study of blood T cell repertoires in COVID-19. The wider study: There were acute and convalescent COVID-19 samples, and they came from the United States, Italy and Spain. In each case, the material was cDNA or gDNA derived from T cells, B-cell-depleted T cells, or PBMCs.

Assay used: immunoSEQ multiplex PCR; TCRdb lists only in-frame clones, some missing. The sample shows some 200,000 clones, 65% to 85% of them seen only once. There are 13 residues in the CDR3. V dropped 3 bases and J dropped 7 bases, with 10 bases sitting between them. This clonotype was obtained from a human donor in a cohort sampled during active COVID-19. The specimen sequenced was peripheral blood. The rearrangement joins TRBV12-3 or TRBV12-4 to TRBJ1-5; no clear D. For the CDR3, the DNA is TGTGCCAGCAGTTTCTCTATCAGGCAGCCCCAGCATTTT. This sequence encodes CASSFSIRQPQHF.